This T cell receptor beta chain stems from a study of STAT5B mutations in CD4+ large granular lymphocyte leukemia. Study at large: CD8+ depletion followed by anti-CD4 microbead selection was applied to cryopreserved cells.

Germline values: CDR1 MGHRA, CDR2 YSYEKL. The CDR3 runs to 16 residues. J gave up 8 bases and V 0 bases, and 10 bases lay outside the gene matches. Original processing methods: Productive clonotypes were detectable down to 2.59 x 10-5 frequency. Sequencing used immunoSEQ multiplex PCR; TCRdb keeps in-frame clones, though not all of them. The DNA gave D and trimming, while V, J and clone size come from that table. The data show almost 8,500 clones, roughly 89% seen once. The TCR originated in a woman in her seventies with CD4+ T-cell large granular lymphocyte leukemia. J is TRBJ1-2 and V is TRBV4-1; 9 bases map to TRBD1. The source material was PBMCs. CDR3 amino acids: CASSQEGQGMVGGYTF. The CDR3 coding sequence is TGCGCCAGCAGCCAAGAGGGACAGGGAATGGTCGGAGGCTACACCTTC.